This TCR beta chain emerged from a study of blood T cells in healthy people across ages. Findings and limits, study-wide: Observed TCR beta diversity showed a strong correlation with the percentage of naive T cells as measured by flow cytometry. Donors of long life had a larger count of naive CD4+ cells and greater diversity than aged donors.

Next came a second PCR, run for roughly 6 to 11 cycles, which used a sample-barcoded 5' primer along with a J-beta primer mix. Tagging of each cDNA molecule was performed by a template-switch adaptor with 12 random nucleotides. One entry per CDR3 protein results from TCRdb running MiXCR on the 5' RACE reads. Among more than 1,400,000 distinct CDR3 sequences, roughly 40% were seen once, and the ten largest hold 7.9%. Trimming pared 3 bases from V and 11 bases from J, leaving 16 bases between. Germline lookup yields CDR1 DFQATT and CDR2 SNEGSKA (reference sequence). CDR3 length equals 12 residues. A note on this clonotype: Its antigen remains unknown.

The receptor was derived from a woman between 18 and 29 years old in good health. This rearrangement joins TRBV20-1 to TRBJ2-5; D uncertain. Sequencing used blood. The CDR3 DNA is TGCAGTGCTAGGTTGGGGTGGGATGAGCAGTACTTC. This codes for CSARLGWDEQYF.